Presented here are 17 T cell receptor beta chains from one specimen sequenced in a study of blood T cell repertoires in COVID-19 (dated by TCRdb to 2018 to 2021). The library was produced with the immunoSEQ multiplex PCR assay. Here the immuneACCESS table is served through TCRdb, limited to in-frame sequences with V and J called. Missing clones are a known gap in these copies; in checked studies unresolved V genes cover under half, and the rest lacks a known reason. The sample profile shows about 160,000 clones; around 85% of them were found once. The ten largest clones capture 8% to 13% of the sample. Material for sequencing was peripheral blood. All receptors come from a man in his 60s with active or convalescent COVID-19.

The gene calls are TRBV9 and TRBJ2-5, with TRBD2 matching over 12 bases. The ends lost 0 bases at V and 5 bases at J; junction bases unmatched: 8. The CDR3 has 17 residues. Germline loops: CDR1 SGDLS, CDR2 YYNGEE. The CDR3 nucleotides are TGTGCCAGCAGCGTAGCTTCTAGCGGGGGGGCCGCGGAGACCCAGTACTTC. Residues: CASSVASSGGAAETQYF.

This chain connects TRBV7-7 to TRBJ2-5, with 14 bases aligning to TRBD2. CDR3 length equals 17 residues. In germline, CDR1 is SSHAT, CDR2 FNYEAQ (reference sequence). The junction had 6 bases not matched to a gene; V was cut back by 1 base and J by 5 bases. The CDR3 DNA reads TGTGCCAGCAGCTTAGAGGGACTAGCGGGGGTTATCGAGACCCAGTACTTC. Protein sequence: CASSLEGLAGVIETQYF.

The V call is TRBV15, the J call TRBJ2-7; no reliable D call. CDR3 size: 12 residues. Germline V gene lookup returns CDR1 LNHNV and CDR2 YYDKDF (reference sequence). The V end was cut by 4 bases, the J end by 3 bases, with 7 bases between. This CDR3 reads CATSIQHYEQYF. The CDR3 DNA sequence: TGTGCCACCAGCATACAGCACTACGAGCAGTACTTC.

This chain uses TRBV20-1 with TRBJ1-4; the D gene is possibly TRBD1 (5 bases). There are 10 residues in the CDR3. Germline-derived CDR1 and CDR2 are DFQATT and SNEGSKA (reference sequence). The V end was cut by 6 bases, the J end by 8 bases, with 7 bases between. The CDR3, as DNA: TGCAGTGCCAGGACAGAAAAACTGTTTTTT. Encoded protein: CSARTEKLFF.

The chain has TRBV5-1 and TRBJ2-1; D is undetermined. V was shortened by 4 bases and J by 5 bases, with 10 bases between the two germline ends. The CDR3 spans 13 residues. CDR1 and CDR2 (germline): SGHRS, YFSETQ. CDR3 loop: CASSPDSDNEQFF. The CDR3, as DNA: TGCGCCAGCAGCCCCGACTCTGACAATGAGCAGTTCTTC.

This chain joins TRBV5-6 and TRBJ2-1; perhaps TRBD2 as D (6 bases). CDR3 length equals 15 residues. V lost 4 bases to trimming and J lost 2 bases, with 13 bases between them. CDR1 SGHDT and CDR2 YYEEEE come from the germline V gene. This CDR3 reads CASSRGSGPYNEQFF. The CDR3 DNA is TGTGCCAGCAGCCGGGGGAGCGGGCCCTACAATGAGCAGTTCTTC.

The V gene is TRBV6-5, the J gene TRBJ2-1; 7 bases are a match to TRBD1. CDR1 and CDR2 (germline): MNHEY, SVGAGI. CDR3 size: 16 residues. The V and J ends lost 2 bases and 12 bases, in that order; junction bases with no gene match: 16. The CDR3 DNA is TGTGCCAGCAGTTACGCACCGTCGGTCCTAGGGGGCGTGCAGTTCTTC. It is translated as CASSYAPSVLGGVQFF.

This sequence joins TRBV2 and TRBJ2-3; TRBD1 agrees at 8 bases. The J segment lost 0 bases and the V segment lost 6 bases, leaving 5 bases of the junction unmatched. The CDR3 contains 15 residues. Germline V gene data show CDR1 as SNHLY and CDR2 as FYNNEI. In DNA form, the CDR3 reads TGTGCCAGCAGCCCGACAGGGGTTAGCACAGATACGCAGTATTTT. Translating gives CASSPTGVSTDTQYF. Full variable domain (remainder filled in from reference TRBV2 and TRBJ2-3): EPEVTQTPSHQVTQMGQEVILRCVPISNHLYFYWYRQILGQKVEFLVSFYNNEISEKSEIFDDQFSVERPDGSNFTLKIRSTKLEDSAMYFCASSPTGVSTDTQYFGPGTRLTVL.

The genes are TRBV28 and TRBJ1-5; 8 bases are a match to TRBD1. CDR3 length: 16 amino acids. V lost 7 bases and J lost 0; bases outside the gene matches: 8. Per the germline V gene, CDR1 is MDHEN and CDR2 is SYDVKM. The CDR3 coding sequence is TGTGCCAGCAATGGACAGGGCATTTATAGCAATCAGCCCCAGCATTTT. This codes for CASNGQGIYSNQPQHF.

This chain uses TRBV2 with TRBJ2-2; D unresolved. Trimming cost V 6 bases and J 7 bases, with 12 bases left between them. The V gene's germline CDR1 is SNHLY and CDR2 FYNNEI. The CDR3 is 13 residues long. CDR3 residues: CASRAVGNGELFF. CDR3 DNA: TGTGCCAGCAGGGCGGTGGGTAACGGGGAGCTGTTTTTT.

The rearrangement links TRBV6-5 to TRBJ2-5; 9 nucleotides agree with TRBD1. V lost 6 bases and J lost 6; bases outside the gene matches: 5. Germline V CDR1 and CDR2: MNHEY, SVGAGI. CDR3 length: 13 amino acids. The CDR3 region has the DNA TGTGCCAGCAGCACAGGGGGCGCGAAGACCCAGTACTTC. Encoded protein: CASSTGGAKTQYF.

The chain carries TRBV5-1 and TRBJ2-7; 7 nucleotides line up with TRBD1. With 5 bases clipped from V and 6 bases from J, the junction kept 14 bases outside the gene matches. The length of the CDR3 is 15 residues. CDR1 and CDR2 from the germline V gene are SGHRS and YFSETQ. CDR3 in DNA: TGCGCCAGCAGTCGAGAAGTGGGGCCAGGGGGCGAGCAGTACTTC. It yields the protein CASSREVGPGGEQYF.

The chain carries TRBV11-3 and TRBJ2-5; maybe TRBD2 (5 bases). The CDR3 loop spans 13 amino acids. V was trimmed by 5 bases and J by 5 bases, leaving 12 bases between them. Germline V gene sequence: CDR1 SGHNT, CDR2 YENEEA. The CDR3 region has the DNA TGTGCCAGCAGCCCCGGGGTCCAGGAGACCCAGTACTTC. Protein product: CASSPGVQETQYF.

This chain connects TRBV12-3 or TRBV12-4 to TRBJ2-3; D gene ambiguous. This CDR3 region has 13 residues. V was shortened by 5 bases and J by 1 base, with 7 bases between the two germline ends. DNA of the CDR3: TGTGCCAGCAGTAACATGCGCACAGATACGCAGTATTTT. Encoded protein: CASSNMRTDTQYF.

This clone was counted a single time. J is TRBJ1-1 and V is TRBV20-1; D ambiguous. Trimming shortened V by 6 bases and J by 1 base, and 6 bases separated the two germline ends. The CDR3 has 11 amino acids. CDR1 and CDR2 from the germline V gene are DFQATT and SNEGSKA (reference sequence). The CDR3 spells CSALANTEAFF. CDR3 DNA: TGCAGTGCCCTAGCGAACACTGAAGCTTTCTTT.

This clone was counted between two and nine times. The CDR3 loop reads CASSFTAGQLNTEAFF. The CDR3 nucleotides are TGTGCCAGCAGCTTCACGGCGGGACAGCTGAACACTGAAGCTTTCTTT. The chain couples TRBV7-9 to TRBJ1-1, with 7 nucleotides matching TRBD1. CDR3 size: 16 residues. From germline, CDR1 is SEHNR and CDR2 FQNEAQ (reference sequence). V trimming: 3 bases; J trimming: 0 bases; junction bases outside the gene matches: 7.

V and J are TRBV6-6 and TRBJ2-7; maybe TRBD2 (5 bases). The CDR3 runs 14 residues. Germline loops: CDR1 MNHNY, CDR2 SVGAGI (reference sequence). Trimming left V 2 bases short and J 3 bases short, with 11 bases between. CDR3 in amino acids: CASSYEGSRYEQYF. DNA for the CDR3: TGTGCCAGCAGTTACGAGGGATCCCGCTACGAGCAGTACTTC.